The 25 T cell receptor beta chains reported below all come from one sample, sequenced in a study of shared clonotypes between healthy human individuals (TCRdb year 2020). CD8 naive samples were obtained by positive selection for CCR7 among CD45RO-negative cells, yielding a CD45RA+CCR7+ population from which TemRA cells were excluded. The method was the immunoSEQ multiplex PCR assay. TCRdb mirrors the immuneACCESS table, restricted to in-frame sequences. Some clones are absent from its copies; in checked studies, under half trace to an unresolved V gene, and the reason for the others is unknown. The table for this sample lists fewer than 1 million clones; roughly 96% of them were counted only once. The ten largest account for around 0.25% of the sample. The sequencing input was naive CD8+ T cells sorted from blood. The sample's cell subset or site label, decoded: CD45RA+CCR7+. These receptors originate from a man aged 25 to 40 in good health.

The chain has TRBV4-1 and TRBJ2-1, with 7 positions matching TRBD2. The V gene end was trimmed by 1 base and the J gene end by 7 bases; junction bases not matched to a gene: 13. The germline V gene encodes CDR1 MGHRA and CDR2 YSYEKL. This CDR3 has 17 residues. In nucleotides, the CDR3 is TGCGCCAGCAGCCAAGGCCAGACTAGCTTGGGAAAAAATGAGCAGTTCTTC. Protein: CASSQGQTSLGKNEQFF.

CDR3 sequence reads: CASSFSTGPQSYEQYF. In DNA form, the CDR3 reads TGTGCCAGCAGTTTTTCGACAGGTCCGCAATCCTACGAGCAGTACTTC. The J gene is TRBJ2-7, the V gene TRBV27; TRBD1 is a possible D gene (6 bases). V was cut by 3 bases and J by 1 base, with 16 bases left in between. Germline V gene lookup returns CDR1 MNHEY and CDR2 SMNVEV (reference sequence). CDR3 length: 16 amino acids.

The chain links TRBV6-1 to TRBJ2-7, with TRBD2 matching over 10 bases. The ends lost 4 bases at V and 1 base at J; junction bases unmatched: 4. CDR3 length: 15 residues. Germline-derived CDR1 and CDR2 are MNHNS and SASEGT. As DNA, the CDR3 is TGTGCCAGCAGTGTGGCTAGCGGGGGATCCTACGAGCAGTACTTC. The encoded protein is CASSVASGGSYEQYF.

The J gene is TRBJ2-3, the V gene TRBV7-9, with D possibly called TRBD1 or TRBD2 (5 bases each). Germline assignment: CDR1 SEHNR and CDR2 FQNEAQ (reference sequence). This CDR3 has 15 amino acids. The ends were cut back, 2 bases at V and 6 bases at J, with 15 bases in the middle. The CDR3: CASSLRGDQDDTQYF. The CDR3 region has the DNA TGTGCCAGCAGCTTAAGAGGGGACCAAGATGATACGCAGTATTTT.

The chain links TRBV4-2 to TRBJ2-7; D perhaps matches TRBD1 (5 bases). The CDR3 runs to 14 residues. Germline CDR1 reads LGHNA; CDR2 reads YNFKEQ. The V gene lost 3 bases and the J gene lost 2 bases, with 11 bases spanning the gap. This chain's CDR3 is CASSQTESTYEQYF. For the CDR3, the DNA is TGTGCCAGCAGCCAGACAGAGAGTACCTACGAGCAGTACTTC.

The J gene is TRBJ2-7, the V gene TRBV5-1; 8 bases agree with TRBD2. This CDR3 comprises 16 residues. Looked up from germline, CDR1 is SGHRS and CDR2 is YFSETQ. V lost 0 bases to trimming and J lost 0 bases; unmatched junction nucleotides: 5. CDR3 residues: CASSLAPTSGSYEQYF. The CDR3 bases are TGCGCCAGCAGCTTGGCCCCCACTAGCGGCTCCTACGAGCAGTACTTC.

The chain joins TRBV28 to TRBJ2-7, with D unclear. V dropped 5 bases and J dropped 1 base, with 9 bases sitting between them. The germline gives CDR1 MDHEN, CDR2 SYDVKM. The CDR3 loop spans 13 amino acids. Here the CDR3 reads CASSVPGSYEQYF. The CDR3 DNA reads as TGTGCCAGCAGTGTCCCGGGTTCCTACGAGCAGTACTTC.

The J gene is TRBJ1-2, the V gene TRBV6-5; tentatively, D is TRBD1 (5 bases). The V gene's germline CDR1 is MNHEY and CDR2 SVGAGI. This CDR3 is built from 13 residues. The V end was cut by 8 bases, the J end by 8 bases, with 18 bases between. CDR3 in DNA: TGTGCCAGCTCCTTAAGCAGGGTTGAGGGCTACACCTTC. The encoded protein is CASSLSRVEGYTF.

This chain connects TRBV11-2 to TRBJ2-2; D not resolved. V lost 1 base and J 6 bases, leaving 9 bases between the germline ends. Germline values: CDR1 SGHAT, CDR2 FQNNGV. This CDR3 region has 14 residues. CDR3 coding DNA: TGTGCCAGCAGCTTAGTAAGGTCGGCCGGGGAGCTGTTTTTT. It codes for CASSLVRSAGELFF.

The DNA of the CDR3 is TGTGCCAGCAGCCAAAAGGGCGGGCTAAGCTCCTACGAGCAGTACTTC. This sequence encodes CASSQKGGLSSYEQYF. V and J are TRBV14 and TRBJ2-7; possibly TRBD2 for D (5 bases). The ends were cut back, 2 bases at V and 0 bases at J, with 14 bases in the middle. Germline loops: CDR1 SGHDN, CDR2 FVKESK. This CDR3 is 16 amino acids long.

The chain employs TRBV7-8 and TRBJ2-3, with TRBD2 matching over 10 bases. Germline lookup yields CDR1 SGHVS and CDR2 FQNEAQ. The junction had 11 bases not matched to a gene; V was cut back by 7 bases and J by 7 bases. There are 15 residues in the CDR3. The CDR3 coding sequence is TGTGCCAGCACCGGACCACTAGCGGGACTGAATACGCAGTATTTT. Translation gives CASTGPLAGLNTQYF.

This clone appeared a single time. CDR3 protein: CSAPDNYGYTF. As DNA, the CDR3 is TGCAGTGCTCCGGACAACTATGGCTACACCTTC. The chain combines TRBV20-1 with TRBJ1-2; no clear D. Germline values: CDR1 DFQATT, CDR2 SNEGSKA (reference sequence). This CDR3 comprises 11 residues. Trimming shortened V by 5 bases and J by 2 bases, and 6 bases separated the two germline ends.

This clone appeared a single time. V usage is TRBV5-5 and J usage is TRBJ2-1; 7 bases are shared with TRBD2. J gave up 0 bases and V 3 bases, and 6 bases lay outside the gene matches. This CDR3 region has 16 residues. Germline V CDR1 and CDR2: SGHKS, YYEKEE (reference sequence). The CDR3 loop reads CASSSSAGSSYNEQFF. In nucleotides, the CDR3 is TGTGCCAGCAGCTCCTCAGCGGGGAGCTCCTACAATGAGCAGTTCTTC.

The chain has TRBV28 and TRBJ2-1; 11 nucleotides align to TRBD2. Unmatched junction bases numbered 8, after V lost 2 bases and J lost 8 bases. The germline CDR1 and CDR2 sequences are MDHEN and SYDVKM. The length of the CDR3 is 16 residues. DNA for the CDR3: TGTGCCAGCAGTTTACGTGGGGGACTAGCGGTCGATGAGCAGTTCTTC. Protein: CASSLRGGLAVDEQFF.

The chain joins TRBV6-5 to TRBJ2-7, with D hard to call. Germline CDR1 is MNHEY and CDR2 is SVGAGI. Trimming took off 6 bases at V and 3 bases at J, with 12 bases between the two ends. The CDR3 covers 13 residues. CDR3 nucleotides: TGTGCCAGCAGCTCCGGGTCTTTCTACGAGCAGTACTTC. It yields the protein CASSSGSFYEQYF.

CDR3: CASSTAESGFGEQYF. As DNA, the CDR3 is TGTGCCAGTAGTACGGCCGAGTCAGGGTTTGGCGAGCAGTACTTC. The chain links TRBV19 to TRBJ2-7; TRBD1 is a possible D gene (5 bases). The V end lost 4 bases, the J end lost 6 bases, and 19 bases lay between the germline ends. Germline V gene data show CDR1 as LNHDA and CDR2 as SQIVND (reference sequence). The CDR3 has 15 amino acids.

The chain combines TRBV6-5 with TRBJ2-2; no clear D. V lost 5 bases and J 5 bases, leaving 6 bases between the germline ends. The CDR3 has 12 residues. Germline CDR1 and CDR2: MNHEY and SVGAGI. Here the CDR3 DNA reads TGTGCCAGCAGTGGGCTTACCGGGGAGCTGTTTTTT. This translates into CASSGLTGELFF.

This chain connects TRBV5-4 to TRBJ2-3, with a weak D call TRBD2 (6 bases). Trimming stripped 3 bases from V and 0 bases from J, with 20 bases between. The germline CDR1 and CDR2 sequences are SGHNT and YYREEE (reference sequence). The CDR3 extends over 18 amino acids. CDR3 nucleotides: TGTGCCAGCAGCTGGGGAATAGCGGAGATATCTAGCACAGATACGCAGTATTTT. Translation: CASSWGIAEISSTDTQYF.

This clone was counted once. This rearrangement joins TRBV2 to TRBJ2-1; the D is unclear. V lost 6 bases, J lost 3 bases, and 9 bases lay in between. CDR1 is SNHLY and CDR2 is FYNNEI in the germline V gene. The CDR3 length is 13 residues. CDR3 in amino acids: CASRPDDYNEQFF. As DNA, the CDR3 is TGTGCCAGCAGGCCCGACGACTACAATGAGCAGTTCTTC.

The rearrangement uses TRBV27 and TRBJ2-5; D call uncertain. The CDR3 is made up of 13 amino acids. The V gene lost 5 bases and the J gene lost 1 base, with 8 bases spanning the gap. Germline CDR1 reads MNHEY; CDR2 reads SMNVEV (reference sequence). This CDR3 reads CASSPLSQETQYF. CDR3 DNA sequence: TGTGCCAGCAGTCCACTCTCCCAAGAGACCCAGTACTTC.

The chain is built from TRBV6-1 and TRBJ2-7; 8 bases match TRBD2. Germline V gives CDR1 MNHNS, CDR2 SASEGT. There are 12 residues in the CDR3. The trim removed 4 bases at V and 7 bases at J, leaving 3 bases unmatched. CDR3 loop: CASSGAGDEQYF. The CDR3 DNA follows: TGTGCCAGCAGTGGAGCGGGAGATGAGCAGTACTTC.

This chain links TRBV7-9 with TRBJ2-3; 9 bases are shared with TRBD2. With V trimmed by 5 bases and J by 0 bases, 9 bases remained unmatched. CDR1 and CDR2 from the germline V gene are SEHNR and FQNEAQ (reference sequence). The CDR3 loop spans 17 amino acids. The CDR3 protein is CASSIGTSRSSTDTQYF. The CDR3 nucleotides are TGTGCCAGCAGCATAGGGACTAGCAGAAGCAGCACAGATACGCAGTATTTT.

The rearrangement links TRBV9 to TRBJ2-3; D gene unclear. CDR1 and CDR2 (germline): SGDLS, YYNGEE. V was cut by 3 bases and J by 7 bases, with 9 bases left in between. The length of the CDR3 is 12 residues. CDR3 in DNA: TGTGCCAGCAGCGGCCCTGAGAATACGCAGTATTTT. This encodes CASSGPENTQYF.

V gene TRBV5-1 combines with J gene TRBJ2-2, with 16 nucleotides matching TRBD2. Unmatched junction bases numbered 4, after V lost 2 bases and J lost 3 bases. This CDR3 has 18 amino acids. Per the germline V gene, CDR1 is SGHRS and CDR2 is YFSETQ. CDR3 sequence: CASSFYGTSGRDTGELFF. In DNA form, the CDR3 reads TGCGCCAGCAGCTTTTACGGGACTAGCGGGAGGGACACCGGGGAGCTGTTTTTT.

The chain has TRBV6-1 and TRBJ2-7; 11 bases match TRBD1. Losses at the gene ends were 4 bases for V and 0 bases for J; bases not matched to a gene: 2. Germline V gene sequence: CDR1 MNHNS, CDR2 SASEGT. The CDR3 has 15 residues. The CDR3 loop is CASSAGTGGSYEQYF. The CDR3 nucleotides read TGTGCCAGCAGTGCCGGGACAGGGGGCTCCTACGAGCAGTACTTC.